The 24 T cell receptor beta chains listed next were all sequenced from one sample in a study of blood T cell repertoires in COVID-19. Method: immunoSEQ multiplex PCR; TCRdb's copy keeps in-frame clones and lacks some. The data show about 95,000 clones, about 87% seen once. Sequencing was performed on peripheral blood. These receptors were collected from a human donor in a cohort sampled during active COVID-19.

The rearrangement uses TRBV10-3 and TRBJ1-4, with D unresolved. The CDR3 spans 13 residues. Trimming cost V 8 bases and J 4 bases, with 11 bases left between them. Germline V gives CDR1 ENHRY, CDR2 SYGVKD. CDR3 region: CAIRGRVNEKLFF. CDR3 in DNA: TGTGCCATCCGTGGGAGGGTTAATGAAAAACTGTTTTTT.

The V gene is TRBV4-1, the J gene TRBJ2-1, with a possible D match to TRBD2 (5 bases). CDR1 is MGHRA and CDR2 is YSYEKL in the germline V gene. The length of the CDR3 is 16 residues. Trimming left V 4 bases short and J 0 bases short, with 13 bases between. The CDR3 nucleotides read TGCGCCAGCAGCCCAACACTAGTAATCTCCTACAATGAGCAGTTCTTC. Encoded protein: CASSPTLVISYNEQFF.

V usage is TRBV27 and J usage is TRBJ2-2; 10 bases align to TRBD2. The CDR3 extends over 15 amino acids. J was trimmed by 0 bases and V by 9 bases; bases with no gene match: 4. CDR1 is MNHEY and CDR2 is SMNVEV in the germline V gene (reference sequence). The DNA for the CDR3 is TGTGCCAGTACAAGCGGGGGGGCGAACACCGGGGAGCTGTTTTTT. Residues: CASTSGGANTGELFF.

V gene TRBV6-4 combines with J gene TRBJ1-3; tentatively, D is TRBD1 (6 bases). The CDR3 length is 16 residues. CDR1 is MRHNA, CDR2 SNTAGT, per germline. Trimming cost V 4 bases and J 2 bases, with 15 bases left between them. The CDR3 loop reads CASSGTGPPPGNTIYF. The CDR3 DNA reads as TGTGCCAGCAGTGGTACAGGGCCCCCACCTGGAAACACCATATATTTT.

The V gene is TRBV6-5, the J gene TRBJ2-5; 12 bases agree with TRBD2. The germline V gene has CDR1 MNHEY and CDR2 SVGAGI. The CDR3 contains 15 residues. With 5 bases clipped from V and 4 bases from J, the junction kept 5 bases outside the gene matches. The CDR3 loop is CASSRTSGTAETQYF. As DNA, the CDR3 is TGTGCCAGCAGTCGGACTAGCGGGACGGCAGAGACCCAGTACTTC.

The chain combines TRBV5-6 with TRBJ2-3; D is perhaps TRBD2 (6 bases). Germline-derived CDR1 and CDR2 are SGHDT and YYEEEE. V was cut by 5 bases and J by 4 bases, with 14 bases left in between. The CDR3 contains 14 residues. The CDR3 sequence is CASSRRGSADTQYF. DNA for the CDR3: TGTGCCAGCAGTCGACGGGGGTCGGCAGATACGCAGTATTTT. Full variable domain (rest looked up from reference TRBV5-6 and TRBJ2-3): DAGVTQSPTHLIKTRGQQVTLRCSPKSGHDTVSWYQQALGQGPQFIFQYYEEEERQRGNFPDRFSGHQFPNYSSELNVNALLLGDSALYLCASSRRGSADTQYFGPGTRLTVL.

The rearrangement uses TRBV6-2 or TRBV6-3 and TRBJ1-5; no reliable D call. The CDR3 has 14 residues. Trimming removed 6 bases at V and 0 bases at J, with 9 bases between. The germline V gene has CDR1 MNHEY and CDR2 SVGEGT. The CDR3 DNA is TGTGCCAGCAGCCGGTACAGTAGCAATCAGCCCCAGCATTTT. Its translation: CASSRYSSNQPQHF.

The genes are TRBV28 and TRBJ2-7; no clear D gene. Per the germline V gene, CDR1 is MDHEN and CDR2 is SYDVKM. The V and J ends lost 1 base and 5 bases respectively, with 9 bases between them. The CDR3 has 13 amino acids. The CDR3 spells CASSLFFGNEQYF. The CDR3 DNA is TGTGCCAGCAGTTTATTTTTCGGTAACGAGCAGTACTTC.

The chain combines TRBV9 with TRBJ2-7, with 9 bases fitting TRBD1. CDR3 size: 13 residues. Germline-derived CDR1 and CDR2 are SGDLS and YYNGEE. Losses at the gene ends were 0 bases for V and 9 bases for J; bases not matched to a gene: 4. The DNA for the CDR3 is TGTGCCAGCAGCGTAGGGGACAGGGTTGGGCAGTACTTC. As protein: CASSVGDRVGQYF.

This clone was detected only once. The chain is built from TRBV12-1 and TRBJ1-4. TRBV12-1 is a pseudogene locus. CDR3 length: 17 residues. The CDR3 region has the DNA TGTGCCAGCAGACCATTTGGGTCGAGGTTGTTTCGGGAAAAACTGTTTTTT. Translation gives CASRPFGSRLFREKLFF.

V and J are TRBV6-5 and TRBJ1-6; unclear D gene. The CDR3 consists of 12 residues. From germline, CDR1 is MNHEY and CDR2 SVGAGI. V was trimmed by 7 bases and J by 11 bases, leaving 12 bases between them. The CDR3 protein is CASTLDTTPLHF. CDR3 DNA sequence: TGTGCCAGCACCCTTGATACTACACCCCTCCACTTT.

The rearrangement links TRBV10-1 to TRBJ2-3; TRBD1 agrees at 9 bases. The V segment lost 6 bases and the J segment 5 bases; nucleotides outside the gene matches: 6. The CDR3 covers 14 residues. Germline V gene lookup returns CDR1 WNHNN and CDR2 SYGVQD (reference sequence). CDR3 sequence: CASSRTGAKDTQYF. The CDR3 coding sequence is TGCGCCAGCAGCCGGACAGGGGCTAAAGATACGCAGTATTTT.

The V and J genes are TRBV5-1 and TRBJ2-7, with 7 bases fitting TRBD2. Germline trimming cut 4 bases from V and 7 bases from J; bases unmatched to any gene: 17. CDR1 is SGHRS and CDR2 is YFSETQ in the germline V gene. The CDR3 loop spans 16 amino acids. The CDR3: CASSITPGGAGGEQYF. Here the CDR3 DNA reads TGCGCCAGCAGCATAACCCCGGGCGGCGCCGGGGGGGAGCAGTACTTC. The whole variable domain, filled in from reference TRBV5-1 and TRBJ2-7, reads KAGVTQTPRYLIKTRGQQVTLSCSPISGHRSVSWYQQTPGQGLQFLFEYFSETQRNKGNFPGRFSGRQFSNSRSEMNVSTLELGDSALYLCASSITPGGAGGEQYFGPGTRLTVT.

The chain is built from TRBV18 and TRBJ2-1; 7 nucleotides line up with TRBD1. Germline CDR1 reads KGHSH; CDR2 reads LQKENI. Losses at the gene ends were 2 bases for V and 7 bases for J; bases not matched to a gene: 11. The CDR3 has 16 amino acids. This chain's CDR3 is CASSPSETGLTNEQFF. The CDR3 nucleotides are TGTGCCAGCTCACCAAGCGAGACAGGGCTCACGAATGAGCAGTTCTTC.

The chain couples TRBV7-8 to TRBJ2-6; the match to TRBD1 covers 7 bases. The CDR3 sequence is 19 residues long. Germline CDR1 SGHVS, CDR2 FQNEAQ. Trimming took 5 bases from V and 0 from J; bases not matched to a gene: 13. The CDR3 loop reads CASSRATHRGISGANVLTF. CDR3 DNA sequence: TGTGCCAGCAGCCGAGCGACGCACAGGGGCATCTCTGGGGCCAACGTCCTGACTTTC. The whole variable domain, filled in from reference TRBV7-8 and TRBJ2-6, reads GAGVSQSPRYKVAKRGQDVALRCDPISGHVSLFWYQQALGQGPEFLTYFQNEAQLDKSGLPSDRFFAERPEGSVSTLKIQRTQQEDSAVYLCASSRATHRGISGANVLTFGAGSRLTVL.

The chain combines TRBV2 with TRBJ1-1; TRBD1 is a possible D gene (5 bases). CDR1 is SNHLY, CDR2 FYNNEI, per germline. This CDR3 contains 14 residues. V was pared by 5 bases and J by 6 bases, with 16 bases between. This CDR3 is CASSPRAPTAEAFF. The CDR3 DNA reads TGTGCCAGCAGTCCCAGGGCCCCGACCGCTGAAGCTTTCTTT.

The chain has TRBV7-6 and TRBJ2-7, with D unclear. Germline CDR1 and CDR2: SGHVS and FNYEAQ. Trimming removed 2 bases from V and 6 bases from J, with 11 bases in between. The CDR3 runs 13 residues. CDR3 sequence reads: CASSLRSSGEQYF. The CDR3 coding sequence is TGTGCCAGCAGCTTACGGTCGTCCGGCGAGCAGTACTTC.

This rearrangement joins TRBV5-6 to TRBJ1-6; maybe TRBD1 (6 bases). From germline, CDR1 is SGHDT and CDR2 YYEEEE. There are 16 residues in the CDR3. V shed 1 base and J shed 7 bases, with 15 bases lying between them. This chain's CDR3 is CASSLSSRGQNSPLHF. Here the CDR3 DNA reads TGTGCCAGCAGCTTGAGTAGCAGGGGACAAAATTCACCCCTCCACTTT.

The V gene is TRBV9, the J gene TRBJ1-5, with D maybe TRBD1 (5 bases). This CDR3 has 14 residues. Germline CDR1 reads SGDLS; CDR2 reads YYNGEE. The V end lost 0 bases, the J end lost 7 bases, and 11 bases lay between the germline ends. The CDR3 sequence is CASSVDGGYQPQHF. DNA of the CDR3: TGTGCCAGCAGCGTAGACGGGGGATACCAGCCCCAGCATTTT.

In this sample, this clone turned up a few times. The CDR3 spells CASSPGQVSEQYF. CDR3 nucleotide sequence: TGTGCCAGCTCCCCGGGACAGGTATCCGAGCAGTACTTC. V usage is TRBV18 and J usage is TRBJ2-7; 8 bases match TRBD1. CDR3 length: 13 residues. The J segment lost 6 bases and the V segment lost 6 bases, leaving 7 bases of the junction unmatched. Germline V gives CDR1 KGHSH, CDR2 LQKENI.

This chain links TRBV7-3 with TRBJ2-1; possible D gene TRBD2, 6 bases. In germline, CDR1 is SGHTA, CDR2 FQGTGA. V lost 5 bases and J lost 7, with 15 bases in between. The CDR3 consists of 14 residues. The CDR3 DNA sequence: TGTGCCAGCAGCAAAGGAGGGTTGGCGAATGAGCAGTTCTTC. This translates into CASSKGGLANEQFF.

This clone was picked up a small number of times. V usage is TRBV6-1 and J usage is TRBJ1-5; tentative D call: TRBD1 (5 bases). V lost 0 bases to trimming and J lost 6 bases, with 9 bases between them. This CDR3 region has 14 residues. CDR1 and CDR2 (germline): MNHNS, SASEGT. CDR3 loop: CASSEAPGFQPQHF. In DNA, the CDR3 is TGTGCCAGCAGTGAAGCCCCAGGGTTTCAGCCCCAGCATTTT.

V usage is TRBV10-3 and J usage is TRBJ1-1; 8 bases map to TRBD1. Germline lookup yields CDR1 ENHRY and CDR2 SYGVKD. The CDR3 spans 14 residues. Trimming took 8 bases from V and 3 from J; bases not matched to a gene: 8. CDR3 nucleotides: TGTGCCATCGGGACAGGATCGATTGACACTGAAGCTTTCTTT. Translated, it gives CAIGTGSIDTEAFF.

The chain is built from TRBV6-6 and TRBJ2-3; D gene unclear. Germline V gene data show CDR1 as MNHNY and CDR2 as SVGAGI (reference sequence). The CDR3 sequence is 13 residues long. Trimming left V 5 bases short and J 4 bases short, with 10 bases between. The CDR3 here is CASSPPRADTQYF. CDR3 bases: TGTGCCAGCAGTCCACCTAGAGCAGATACGCAGTATTTT.